Below are 21 T cell receptor beta chains sequenced from a single sample in a study of OX40 agonist ivuxolimab in advanced cancers. The library was made by the immunoSEQ multiplex PCR assay. This immuneACCESS table, as held by TCRdb, lists in-frame sequences with V and J called but not all clones. Of the missing ones, under half trace to an unresolved V gene in checked studies; the others have no known cause. In this sample the table shows approximately 90,000 clones, 91% of which occur a single time. The ten largest clones capture about 8.7% of the sample. The sample here was CD4+ or CD8+ T cells sorted from blood, taken in a trial of the OX40 agonist ivuxolimab. These receptors were collected from an adult with an advanced solid tumor such as melanoma, head and neck, liver or kidney cancer.

V gene TRBV5-1 combines with J gene TRBJ2-7; TRBD2 aligns across 11 bases. There are 15 residues in the CDR3. V was pared by 3 bases and J by 4 bases, with 6 bases of the junction left unmatched. The germline CDR1 and CDR2 sequences are SGHRS and YFSETQ. In DNA, the CDR3 is TGCGCCAGCAGCTGGGTAGCGGGAGGGCCGTACGAGCAGTACTTC. It specifies CASSWVAGGPYEQYF.

This clone was picked up one time. The chain uses TRBV10-1 and TRBJ2-2; maybe TRBD2 (5 bases). This CDR3 region has 14 residues. The ends were cut back, 3 bases at V and 4 bases at J, with 9 bases in the middle. CDR1 is WNHNN, CDR2 SYGVQD, per germline (reference sequence). The CDR3 here is CASSESGRTGELFF. The CDR3 nucleotides are TGCGCCAGCAGTGAAAGCGGTCGCACCGGGGAGCTGTTTTTT.

V is TRBV6-5 and J is TRBJ1-2, with D perhaps matching TRBD1 (5 bases). V lost 8 bases and J 7 bases, leaving 20 bases between the germline ends. The CDR3 has 14 residues. CDR1 and CDR2 from the germline V gene are MNHEY and SVGAGI. CDR3: CASQPGGTLFGYTF. CDR3 in DNA: TGTGCCAGCCAGCCCGGCGGGACGCTATTTGGCTACACCTTC.

The chain recombines TRBV27 with TRBJ1-1; 8 nucleotides align to TRBD1. This CDR3 has 14 residues. CDR1 MNHEY and CDR2 SMNVEV come from the germline V gene (reference sequence). Germline trimming cut 5 bases from V and 3 bases from J; bases unmatched to any gene: 5. CDR3 region: CASSARGPHTEAFF. For the CDR3, the DNA is TGTGCCAGCAGTGCCAGGGGGCCCCACACTGAAGCTTTCTTT.

This sequence joins TRBV7-8 and TRBJ2-4, with D possibly being TRBD1 or TRBD2 (5 bases each). The V gene lost 4 bases and the J gene lost 8 bases, with 12 bases spanning the gap. The CDR3 is 13 residues long. CDR1 is SGHVS and CDR2 is FQNEAQ in the germline V gene. In DNA form, the CDR3 reads TGTGCCAGCAGCTCCAGGGAGTTGGACATTCAGTACTTC. It encodes CASSSRELDIQYF.

The chain recombines TRBV29-1 with TRBJ2-6; the D gene is possibly TRBD2 (5 bases). The CDR3 length is 17 residues. Trimming left V 0 bases short and J 0 bases short, with 12 bases between. Germline CDR1 reads SQVTM; CDR2 reads ANQGSEA. The CDR3 coding sequence is TGCAGCGTTGAAGAGTGGAGGCCAGGCTCTGGGGCCAACGTCCTGACTTTC. It specifies CSVEEWRPGSGANVLTF.

The J gene is TRBJ2-1, the V gene TRBV27; D is perhaps TRBD2 (5 bases). The V end was cut by 2 bases, the J end by 5 bases, with 19 bases between. CDR1 is MNHEY, CDR2 SMNVEV, per germline (reference sequence). There are 17 residues in the CDR3. The CDR3, as DNA: TGTGCCAGCAGTTTAATTGGAGACTACCCTTCGGACAATGAGCAGTTCTTC. This gives the protein CASSLIGDYPSDNEQFF.

The gene calls are TRBV29-1 and TRBJ2-6; D gene uncertain. Germline V gives CDR1 SQVTM, CDR2 ANQGSEA. The CDR3 loop spans 17 amino acids. Trimming left V 2 bases short and J 1 base short, with 15 bases between. The CDR3 sequence: CSVELSTSESGANVLTF. Written as DNA, the CDR3 is TGCAGCGTTGAATTGTCGACCTCGGAGTCTGGGGCCAACGTCCTGACTTTC.

J is TRBJ2-1 and V is TRBV4-1; no reliable D call. The CDR3 loop spans 12 amino acids. V was cut by 1 base and J by 8 bases, with 6 bases left in between. The germline gives CDR1 MGHRA, CDR2 YSYEKL. CDR3 in DNA: TGCGCCAGCAGCCAAGTTCAGGATGAGCAGTTCTTC. Translating gives CASSQVQDEQFF.

The V gene is TRBV27, the J gene TRBJ1-2; unclear D gene. V was pared by 4 bases and J by 8 bases, with 17 bases between. This CDR3 is built from 14 residues. Germline-derived CDR1 and CDR2 are MNHEY and SMNVEV (reference sequence). The CDR3 coding sequence is TGTGCCAGCAGTTACTCCGCCTTTTCCTGGGGCTACACCTTC. It is translated as CASSYSAFSWGYTF.

The rearrangement links TRBV21-1 to TRBJ2-1; whether TRBD2, the table's D call, matches the DNA was not checked. TRBV21-1 is described as a pseudogene. The CDR3 runs to 15 residues. CDR3 DNA sequence: TGTGCCAGCGAGGTTCGCGGGAGGGCCAGCAATGAGCAGTTCTTC. Its protein is CASEVRGRASNEQFF.

The DNA for the CDR3 is TGTGCCAGCTCACCACGTGATAGGGGTGCTGGCTCCTACAATGAGCAGTTCTTC. It encodes CASSPRDRGAGSYNEQFF. The chain combines TRBV18 with TRBJ2-1; perhaps TRBD1 as D (5 bases). Germline V gives CDR1 KGHSH, CDR2 LQKENI. The CDR3 consists of 18 residues. V lost 1 base and J 0 bases, leaving 16 bases between the germline ends.

The chain uses TRBV5-1 and TRBJ2-2, with D hard to call. The CDR3 totals 13 residues. Germline-derived CDR1 and CDR2 are SGHRS and YFSETQ. V lost 4 bases and J lost 5, with 9 bases in between. The CDR3 reads CASSLEETGELFF. The DNA of the CDR3 is TGCGCCAGCAGCCTTGAAGAGACCGGGGAGCTGTTTTTT.

V gene TRBV6-5 combines with J gene TRBJ1-4, with TRBD1 as a possible D gene (5 bases). The germline V gene has CDR1 MNHEY and CDR2 SVGAGI. Between the trimmed V and J ends, which lost 2 bases and 2 bases, there was a span of 9 bases. This CDR3 comprises 15 residues. DNA for the CDR3: TGTGCCAGCAGTTACGGGGGTCGGACTAATGAAAAACTGTTTTTT. Translating gives CASSYGGRTNEKLFF.

The chain recombines TRBV2 with TRBJ1-5; D unresolved. Per the germline V gene, CDR1 is SNHLY and CDR2 is FYNNEI. The CDR3 is made up of 14 amino acids. Trimming left V 2 bases short and J 7 bases short, with 12 bases between. This chain's CDR3 is CASSEWGEGQPQHF. Written as DNA, the CDR3 is TGTGCCAGCAGTGAATGGGGTGAAGGGCAGCCCCAGCATTTT.

About this clone: At one end the junction does not follow the germline gene, possibly because of a read error. This chain's CDR3 is CAGSKPAGSPGEAFF. DNA of the CDR3: TGTGCCGGCAGTAAGCCCGCGGGGAGTCCGGGGGAAGCTTTCTTT. The chain recombines TRBV6-1 with TRBJ1-1; D is ambiguous. The CDR3 runs 15 residues. Germline V lookup: CDR1 MNHNS, CDR2 SASEGT.

The V gene is TRBV6-6, the J gene TRBJ1-1, with D uncertain. The CDR3 is made up of 13 amino acids. Germline loops: CDR1 MNHNY, CDR2 SVGAGI (reference sequence). V shed 4 bases and J shed 6 bases, with 12 bases lying between them. The CDR3 here is CASSFRLSAEAFF. The CDR3 DNA sequence: TGTGCCAGCAGTTTCCGTCTATCGGCTGAAGCTTTCTTT.

The chain couples TRBV27 to TRBJ1-1, with 7 bases identical to TRBD1. The CDR3 has 16 residues. Germline V gene data show CDR1 as MNHEY and CDR2 as SMNVEV (reference sequence). V dropped 6 bases and J dropped 3; count of bases not matched to a gene: 13. CDR3: CASSHPSTGRDTEAFF. For the CDR3, the DNA is TGTGCCAGCAGCCATCCTTCGACAGGGAGGGACACTGAAGCTTTCTTT.

V and J are TRBV13 and TRBJ2-7, with TRBD2 matching over 8 bases. The V segment lost 5 bases and the J segment 6 bases; nucleotides outside the gene matches: 12. CDR1 and CDR2 (germline): PRHDT, FYEKMQ (reference sequence). CDR3 length: 15 residues. The chain's CDR3 is CASSLAGSGEFEQYF. CDR3 sequence (DNA): TGTGCCAGCAGCCTAGCCGGTAGCGGGGAATTCGAGCAGTACTTC.

V is TRBV12-5 and J is TRBJ2-3; D may correspond to TRBD1 or TRBD2 (7 bases each). The germline V gene has CDR1 LGHNT and CDR2 FRNRAP. Trimming shortened V by 6 bases and J by 3 bases, and 19 bases separated the two germline ends. CDR3 length equals 16 residues. CDR3 in DNA: TGTGCTAGTGGGGCGGGGGACAGCCGAGCGACAGATACGCAGTATTTT. This codes for CASGAGDSRATDTQYF.

The V gene is TRBV7-9, the J gene TRBJ2-3, with a weak D call TRBD1 (5 bases). Germline CDR1 SEHNR, CDR2 FQNEAQ (reference sequence). The ends were cut back, 1 base at V and 2 bases at J, with 10 bases in the middle. This CDR3 has 15 residues. The CDR3 here is CASSLVGQTTDTQYF. The CDR3 DNA reads as TGTGCCAGCAGCTTAGTGGGGCAGACCACAGATACGCAGTATTTT.